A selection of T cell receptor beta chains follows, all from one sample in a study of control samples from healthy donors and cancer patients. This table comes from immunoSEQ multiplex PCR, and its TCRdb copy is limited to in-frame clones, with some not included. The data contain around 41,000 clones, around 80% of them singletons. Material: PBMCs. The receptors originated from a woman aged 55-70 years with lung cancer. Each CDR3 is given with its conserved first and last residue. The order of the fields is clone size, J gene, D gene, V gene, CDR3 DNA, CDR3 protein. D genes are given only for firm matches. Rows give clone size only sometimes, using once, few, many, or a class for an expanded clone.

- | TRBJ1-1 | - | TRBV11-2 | TGTGCCAGCAGCTTAGGAAGACAGGTTCACACTGAAGCTTTCTTT | CASSLGRQVHTEAFF
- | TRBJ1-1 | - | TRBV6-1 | TGTGCTACAACGGCGGGGACTGAAGCTTTCTTT | CATTAGTEAFF
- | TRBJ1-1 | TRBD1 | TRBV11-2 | TGTGCCAGCAGCTCGTTGACAGGGGGGACTGAAGCTTTCTTT | CASSSLTGGTEAFF
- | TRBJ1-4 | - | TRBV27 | TGTGCCAGCAGTCCACTAGACATGGCGAATGAAAAACTGTTTTTT | CASSPLDMANEKLFF
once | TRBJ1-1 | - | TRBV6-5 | TGTGCCAGCAGGGGCCCACACCTGAACACTGAAGCTTTCTTT | CASRGPHLNTEAFF
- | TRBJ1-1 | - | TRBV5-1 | TGCGCCAGCAGCTCTCGTGAGGGTGGGAACACTGAAGCTTTCTTT | CASSSREGGNTEAFF
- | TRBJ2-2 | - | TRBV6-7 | TGTGCCAGCATTACCGGTCGGGGAGAGCCAACGGGAACCGGGGAGCTGTTTTTT | CASITGRGEPTGTGELFF
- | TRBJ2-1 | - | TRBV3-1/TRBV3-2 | TGTGCCAGCAGCTCGGGACTGCTTTGGATCTTC | CASSSGLLWIF
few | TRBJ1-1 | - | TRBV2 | TGTGCCGGCGCGCTTATTGGCACTGAAGCTTTCTTT | CAGALIGTEAFF
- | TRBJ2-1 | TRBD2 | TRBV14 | TGTGCCAGCAGCCAAGGGGCGAGAGCTAGCGGGAGAGGCAATGAGCAGTTCTTC | CASSQGARASGRGNEQFF
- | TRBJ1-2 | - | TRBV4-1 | TGCGCCAGCAGCCAAAGCGGGCGACGGAGGTTCCATGGCTACACCTTC | CASSQSGRRRFHGYTF
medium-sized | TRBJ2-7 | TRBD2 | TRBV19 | TGTGCCAGTAGTATAGGGACTAGCGGGGACTCCTACGAGCAGTACTTC | CASSIGTSGDSYEQYF
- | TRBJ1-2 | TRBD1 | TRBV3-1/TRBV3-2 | TGTGCCAGCAGCCAAGGCCCCGGAGGGGGCGAAGAGGATCGCTACACCTTC | CASSQGPGGGEEDRYTF
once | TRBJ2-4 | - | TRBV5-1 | TGCGCCAGCAGCTTTGTGGAGGGGCCGGCCAAAAACATTCAGTACTTC | CASSFVEGPAKNIQYF
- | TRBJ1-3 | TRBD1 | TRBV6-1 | TGTGCCAGCAGTGAAGCGATTAACCCGGGACAGGGGGGAAACACCATATATTTT | CASSEAINPGQGGNTIYF
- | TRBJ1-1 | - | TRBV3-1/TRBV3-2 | TGTGCCACCGAAGGGTGGGACACTGAAGCTTTCTTT | CATEGWDTEAFF
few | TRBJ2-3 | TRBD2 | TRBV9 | TGTGCCAGCAGCGTAGTAGGCGGGGGGCTTACAGATACGCAGTATTTT | CASSVVGGGLTDTQYF
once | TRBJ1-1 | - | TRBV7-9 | TGTGCCAGCAGCTTAGATGGGGGTCACATGAACACTGAAGCTTTCTTT | CASSLDGGHMNTEAFF
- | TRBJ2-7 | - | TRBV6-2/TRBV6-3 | TGTGCCAGCAGTTACGAAAAGACCTACGAGCAGTACTTC | CASSYEKTYEQYF
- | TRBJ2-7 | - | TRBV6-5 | TGTGCCAGCAGTTACGACAGAACCTACGAGCAGTACTTC | CASSYDRTYEQYF
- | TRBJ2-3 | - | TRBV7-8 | TGTGCCAGCAGCCCTTCGGGGGCCCCTGGCGCAGATACGCAGTATTTT | CASSPSGAPGADTQYF
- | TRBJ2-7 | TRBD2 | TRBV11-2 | TGTGCCAGCAGCCTCCTGGCGGGAGGGGGCGAGCAGTACTTC | CASSLLAGGGEQYF
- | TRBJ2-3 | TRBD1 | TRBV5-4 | TGTGCCAGCAGACTCGGACAGGGAGGCATCACAGATACGCAGTATTTT | CASRLGQGGITDTQYF
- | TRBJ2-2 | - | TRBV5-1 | TGCGCCAGCAGCCCCCAGGGGCAGGCGGCCGGGGAGCTGTTTTTT | CASSPQGQAAGELFF
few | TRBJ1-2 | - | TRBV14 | TGTGCCAGCAGCAAAAGCACGGCCCTCTATGGCTACACCTTC | CASSKSTALYGYTF
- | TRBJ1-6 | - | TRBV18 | TGTGCCAGCTCACGGGGGGAAGGTTCACCCCTCCACTTT | CASSRGEGSPLHF
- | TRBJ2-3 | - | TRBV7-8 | TGTGCCAGCCGCCAGGCGGATACGCAGTATTTT | CASRQADTQYF
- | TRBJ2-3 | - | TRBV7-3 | TGTGCCAGCAGAAAAAATCAGGAAGATACGCAGTATTTT | CASRKNQEDTQYF
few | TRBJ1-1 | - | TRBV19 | TGTGCCAGTAGTATAGTTCCTAACACTGAAGCTTTCTTT | CASSIVPNTEAFF
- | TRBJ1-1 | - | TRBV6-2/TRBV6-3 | TGTGCCAGCAGTTACCCGGGACTGACCATGAACACTGAAGCTTTCTTT | CASSYPGLTMNTEAFF
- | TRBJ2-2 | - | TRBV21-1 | TGTGCCAATGGGACTTCCAACACCGGGGAGCTGTTTTTT | CANGTSNTGELFF
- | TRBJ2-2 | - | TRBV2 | TGTGCCAGCAGTAACGACAGCGGGGAGCTGTTTTTT | CASSNDSGELFF
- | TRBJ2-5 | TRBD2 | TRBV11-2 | TGTGCCAGCAGCATATCTAGCGGGAGGGTCCAAGAGACCCAGTACTTC | CASSISSGRVQETQYF
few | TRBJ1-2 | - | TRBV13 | TGTGCCAGCAGCTTAGTGAGCAGTGGCTACACCTTC | CASSLVSSGYTF
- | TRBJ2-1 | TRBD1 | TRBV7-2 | TGTGCCAGCAGCTCCTCGGTGGGACAGGGAAACAATGAGCAGTTCTTC | CASSSSVGQGNNEQFF
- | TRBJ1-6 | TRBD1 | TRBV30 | TGTGCCTGTTCACAGGGGCTTAATTCACCCCTCCACTTT | CACSQGLNSPLHF
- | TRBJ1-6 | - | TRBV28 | TGTGCCAGCAGGGGGGGGCAGATCAGTTCACCCCTCCACTTT | CASRGGQISSPLHF
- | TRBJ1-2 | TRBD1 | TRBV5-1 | TGCGCCAGCAGCTCTGGGGTCGACAGGGCAGAGGGCTACACCTTC | CASSSGVDRAEGYTF
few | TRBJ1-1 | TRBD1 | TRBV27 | TGTGCCAGCAGGACAGGGCTCTACACTGAAGCTTTCTTT | CASRTGLYTEAFF
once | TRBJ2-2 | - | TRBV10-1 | TGCGCCAGCTCAGGTGCGAACACCGGGGAGCTGTTTTTT | CASSGANTGELFF
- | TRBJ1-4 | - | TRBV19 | TGTGCCAGTAAGCGGCCTAGGGGTGAAAAACTGTTTTTT | CASKRPRGEKLFF
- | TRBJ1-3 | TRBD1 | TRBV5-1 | TGCGCCAGCAGCGTGGACAGGTCTCTTGGAAACACCATATATTTT | CASSVDRSLGNTIYF
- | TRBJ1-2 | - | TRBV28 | TGTGCCAGCAGTTTAAGAGGCCTTCGGGATGGCTACACCTTC | CASSLRGLRDGYTF
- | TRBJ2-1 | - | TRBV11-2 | TGTGCCAGCACCCTAAATGGGGGAGGGGGGCAGTTCTTC | CASTLNGGGGQFF
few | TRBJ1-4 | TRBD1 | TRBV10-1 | TGCGCCAGCCATCAGGGGGGTGAAAAACTGTTTTTT | CASHQGGEKLFF
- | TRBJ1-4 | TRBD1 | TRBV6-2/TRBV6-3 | TGTGCCAGCAGTTCAGTCCGGACAGGTCAAGAAAAACTGTTTTTT | CASSSVRTGQEKLFF